The clone carrying this T cell receptor (beta chain) was seen once. These data come from a study of T cell responses to AZD1222 COVID-19 vaccine. About the research overall: Pooling covered second doses at about 4 or about 12 weeks.

This CDR3 contains 14 residues. The germline CDR1 and CDR2 sequences are SNHLY and FYNNEI. V lost 9 bases and J lost 2, with 17 bases in between. The data were produced by immunoSEQ multiplex PCR, yet TCRdb's version contains in-frame clones alone and is incomplete. The data contain more than 110,000 clones, around nine tenths of them singletons. The source material was peripheral blood, sampled on day 0 of AZD1222 vaccination. The V and J genes are TRBV2 and TRBJ2-7, with D possibly TRBD1 on 5 matching bases. This TCR derives from an adult in good health. For the CDR3, the DNA is TGTGCCAGTAATAGGGGAAAAGGGGCCTACGAGCAGTACTTC. It encodes CASNRGKGAYEQYF.